The TCR beta chain under discussion was sequenced for a study of blood T cell repertoires in COVID-19. The CDR3 consists of 15 residues. The trim removed 6 bases at V and 0 bases at J, leaving 4 bases unmatched. Germline V gene lookup returns CDR1 SGHTA and CDR2 FQGNSA. In the source study's methods: Estimates of nucleated cell counts were drawn from the amplification of reference gene primers. Generated by immunoSEQ multiplex PCR, the TCRdb table keeps only in-frame clones and is missing some. The V and J calls and clone size are taken from that table; D and trimming were inferred from the DNA. This table holds tens of thousands of clones, roughly 90% found once.

Sequencing used peripheral blood. This TCR came from a human donor in a cohort sampled during active COVID-19. The rearrangement links TRBV7-2 to TRBJ2-1, with 8 bases aligning to TRBD1. CDR3: CASSSTGGSYNEQFF. CDR3 coding DNA: TGTGCCAGCAGTTCTACAGGGGGCTCCTACAATGAGCAGTTCTTC.